This T cell receptor beta chain was sequenced during a study of shared clonotypes between healthy human individuals. J gave up 3 bases and V 6 bases, and 14 bases lay outside the gene matches. CDR1 is MDHEN and CDR2 is SYDVKM in the germline V gene. This CDR3 spans 16 amino acids. Per the original data handling: Filtering was not the same, since immunoSEQ gave junction-only sequences without quality scores. The assay was immunoSEQ multiplex PCR, and TCRdb's table has in-frame clones only and misses some. From that table come the V and J calls and clone size; the DNA was used to work out D and trimming. The data show 2 million to 2.5 million clones, just under 95% seen once.

The genes are TRBV28 and TRBJ2-7, with 7 bases that match TRBD1. The sequenced material came from naive CD4+ T cells from PBMCs. Subset described: CD45RA+ positively selected. The receptor was derived from a man aged 18 to 30 in good health. Some clones in this sample may be carry-over from other donors' samples. CDR3 DNA sequence: TGTGCCAGCAGCAAAAACTTCGGGGACAGTCTCTACGAGCAGTACTTC. It yields the protein CASSKNFGDSLYEQYF. Filled out from reference TRBV28 and TRBJ2-7, the complete variable domain reads DVKVTQSSRYLVKRTGEKVFLECVQDMDHENMFWYRQDPGLGLRLIYFSYDVKMKEKGDIPEGYSVSREKKERFSLILESASTNQTSMYLCASSKNFGDSLYEQYFGPGTRLTVT.